Shown below are 24 T cell receptor beta chains from a single sample sequenced in a study of shared clonotypes between healthy human individuals. Generated by immunoSEQ multiplex PCR, the TCRdb table keeps only in-frame clones and is missing some. In the table there are about 1.5 million clones, roughly 98% of which are singletons. Sequenced input: naive CD4+ T cells sorted from blood. The sample's subset: CD45RA+ positively selected. The receptors here all came from a man younger than 45 in good health.

This clone is a singleton in its sample. The V gene is TRBV4-1, the J gene TRBJ2-2, with unresolved D. The germline gives CDR1 MGHRA, CDR2 YSYEKL. The V end was cut by 1 base, the J end by 0 bases, with 12 bases between. This CDR3 region has 17 residues. CDR3 DNA sequence: TGCGCCAGCAGCCAAGTATTTGGCAGAGCGAACACCGGGGAGCTGTTTTTT. It codes for CASSQVFGRANTGELFF.

The V and J genes are TRBV2 and TRBJ1-1; 9 bases line up with TRBD1. The CDR3 contains 14 residues. The V segment lost 8 bases and the J segment 11 bases; nucleotides outside the gene matches: 15. CDR1 and CDR2 from the germline V gene are SNHLY and FYNNEI. DNA of the CDR3: TGTGCCAGCTACCTAGAGCCCGGGACAGGGTCGGCTTTCTTT. Translation: CASYLEPGTGSAFF.

The CDR3, as DNA: TGTGCCAGCAGTTGGGCGGGAGTCGGTTCCTACGAGCAGTACTTC. Its protein is CASSWAGVGSYEQYF. V and J are TRBV28 and TRBJ2-7, with 7 bases lining up with TRBD2. V lost 4 bases to trimming and J lost 1 base; unmatched junction nucleotides: 7. The CDR3 runs to 15 residues. Germline lookup yields CDR1 MDHEN and CDR2 SYDVKM.

The rearrangement links TRBV4-3 to TRBJ2-2, with TRBD1 identical over 8 bases. CDR1 and CDR2 (germline): LGHNA, YSLEER. This CDR3 is built from 15 residues. V was clipped by 4 bases and J by 1 base; unmatched bases: 2. The CDR3 loop reads CASSPGTGNTGELFF. As DNA, the CDR3 is TGCGCCAGCAGCCCCGGGACAGGGAACACCGGGGAGCTGTTTTTT.

The chain carries TRBV27 and TRBJ2-7; 9 positions agree with TRBD2. The V gene end was trimmed by 3 bases and the J gene end by 9 bases; junction bases not matched to a gene: 6. Germline V CDR1 and CDR2: MNHEY, SMNVEV (reference sequence). This CDR3 contains 13 residues. CDR3 sequence: CASSFSAGGVQYF. The CDR3 DNA reads TGTGCCAGCAGTTTTTCAGCGGGAGGTGTGCAGTACTTC.

This chain uses TRBV5-1 with TRBJ2-1; 10 nucleotides match TRBD2. Germline V lookup: CDR1 SGHRS, CDR2 YFSETQ. The CDR3 consists of 15 residues. Trimming took 0 bases from V and 6 from J; bases not matched to a gene: 3. CDR3 in DNA: TGCGCCAGCAGCTTGGGACTAGCGGGCCGCAATGAGCAGTTCTTC. This sequence encodes CASSLGLAGRNEQFF.

This sequence joins TRBV7-8 and TRBJ1-2; D gene unclear. Trimming removed 6 bases at V and 4 bases at J, with 12 bases between. The CDR3 has 13 amino acids. Germline V gene lookup returns CDR1 SGHVS and CDR2 FQNEAQ. Here the CDR3 DNA reads TGTGCCAGCAGTCCTCGGGGTCCCTATGGCTACACCTTC. It yields the protein CASSPRGPYGYTF.

The V and J genes are TRBV5-1 and TRBJ2-3, with D unresolved. Germline loops: CDR1 SGHRS, CDR2 YFSETQ. The V gene lost 0 bases and the J gene lost 3 bases, with 14 bases spanning the gap. CDR3 length equals 16 residues. The chain's CDR3 is CASSLERGRRTDTQYF. The CDR3 bases are TGCGCCAGCAGCTTGGAGCGAGGAAGAAGGACAGATACGCAGTATTTT.

Details on this clone: The same CDR3 also results from other DNA sequences found in this sample. The chain recombines TRBV5-1 with TRBJ2-3; D gene unclear. Between the trimmed V and J ends, which lost 0 bases and 4 bases, there was a span of 6 bases. The CDR3 is 13 residues long. Per the germline V gene, CDR1 is SGHRS and CDR2 is YFSETQ. CDR3 region: CASSLELSDTQYF. In DNA form, the CDR3 reads TGCGCCAGCAGCTTGGAACTCTCAGATACGCAGTATTTT.

V is TRBV5-8 and J is TRBJ2-7; D possibly corresponds to TRBD2 (6 bases). The V end lost 2 bases, the J end lost 7 bases, and 13 bases lay between the germline ends. Looked up from germline, CDR1 is SGHTS and CDR2 is YDEGEE. CDR3 size: 13 residues. The CDR3 region is CASSFGGVWEQYF. The CDR3 DNA sequence: TGTGCCAGCAGCTTCGGAGGGGTCTGGGAGCAGTACTTC.

J is TRBJ1-4 and V is TRBV7-2; perhaps TRBD1 as D (6 bases). The CDR3 has 15 amino acids. Germline V CDR1 and CDR2: SGHTA, FQGNSA. Trimming shortened V by 2 bases and J by 3 bases, and 10 bases separated the two germline ends. The CDR3 reads CASSLYGGPNEKLFF. The DNA for the CDR3 is TGTGCCAGCAGCTTATATGGGGGGCCTAATGAAAAACTGTTTTTT.

This sequence joins TRBV7-3 and TRBJ2-1; D gene uncertain. The CDR3 extends over 18 amino acids. Germline V gene lookup returns CDR1 SGHTA and CDR2 FQGTGA. Trimming removed 3 bases from V and 0 bases from J, with 18 bases in between. CDR3 region: CASSFRQLSNGSYNEQFF. CDR3 DNA sequence: TGTGCCAGCAGCTTCCGGCAGTTATCCAACGGCTCCTACAATGAGCAGTTCTTC.

The chain carries TRBV4-1 and TRBJ2-7, with a tentative D call TRBD1 (6 bases). Trimming stripped 0 bases from V and 2 bases from J, with 11 bases between. The germline CDR1 and CDR2 sequences are MGHRA and YSYEKL. The CDR3 covers 15 residues. The CDR3 loop reads CASSQDSGGTYEQYF. The DNA of the CDR3 is TGCGCCAGCAGCCAAGATAGTGGGGGCACCTACGAGCAGTACTTC.

This rearrangement joins TRBV2 to TRBJ1-5; D gene uncertain. Germline CDR1 reads SNHLY; CDR2 reads FYNNEI. Trimming shortened V by 2 bases and J by 4 bases, and 9 bases separated the two germline ends. The CDR3 is made up of 14 amino acids. The CDR3 DNA sequence: TGTGCCAGCAGTGAAATGGCACCGAATCAGCCCCAGCATTTT. It codes for CASSEMAPNQPQHF.

The rearrangement links TRBV7-9 to TRBJ2-5; D is perhaps TRBD1 (6 bases). Trimming removed 2 bases from V and 3 bases from J, with 13 bases in between. From germline, CDR1 is SEHNR and CDR2 FQNEAQ (reference sequence). This CDR3 contains 15 residues. The CDR3 reads CASSLLRTVEETQYF. In nucleotides, the CDR3 is TGTGCCAGCAGCTTACTAAGGACAGTCGAAGAGACCCAGTACTTC.

J is TRBJ2-1 and V is TRBV2; 11 bases match TRBD2. CDR1 SNHLY and CDR2 FYNNEI come from the germline V gene. The CDR3 runs 17 residues. Losses at the gene ends were 2 bases for V and 9 bases for J; bases not matched to a gene: 12. The CDR3 reads CASSERTSGRGFIEQFF. DNA for the CDR3: TGTGCCAGCAGTGAACGTACTAGCGGGAGAGGTTTCATTGAGCAGTTCTTC.

The chain uses TRBV9 and TRBJ2-1; 14 positions match TRBD2. V dropped 3 bases and J dropped 8; count of bases not matched to a gene: 4. The CDR3 consists of 15 residues. Germline CDR1 and CDR2: SGDLS and YYNGEE. The CDR3 region has the DNA TGTGCCAGCAGCGCCGGGACTAGCGGGAGCCATGAGCAGTTCTTC. It translates to CASSAGTSGSHEQFF.

V usage is TRBV13 and J usage is TRBJ1-2; TRBD1 matches 7 bases. Germline values: CDR1 PRHDT, CDR2 FYEKMQ (reference sequence). With 6 bases clipped from V and 3 bases from J, the junction kept 10 bases outside the gene matches. This CDR3 has 15 residues. CDR3 DNA sequence: TGTGCCAGCAGAAAACAGGGGCCGACAGACTATGGCTACACCTTC. Its protein is CASRKQGPTDYGYTF.

V gene TRBV11-3 combines with J gene TRBJ2-1; 7 nucleotides match TRBD1. V was clipped by 0 bases and J by 10 bases; unmatched bases: 0. The CDR3 has 12 residues. Germline V gives CDR1 SGHNT, CDR2 YENEEA. CDR3 sequence reads: CASSLETGEQFF. CDR3 in DNA: TGTGCCAGCAGCTTAGAGACAGGGGAGCAGTTCTTC.

The rearrangement joins TRBV5-1 to TRBJ2-5; possible D gene TRBD1, 6 bases. V lost 0 bases and J 3 bases, leaving 15 bases between the germline ends. The germline CDR1 and CDR2 sequences are SGHRS and YFSETQ. The CDR3 covers 16 residues. The CDR3 DNA is TGCGCCAGCAGCTTGGAGCCGATGGGGGCCGAAGAGACCCAGTACTTC. Translated: CASSLEPMGAEETQYF.

V gene TRBV5-1 combines with J gene TRBJ2-3; 12 nucleotides agree with TRBD2. Germline CDR1 SGHRS, CDR2 YFSETQ. CDR3 length: 16 amino acids. Trimming at V came to 4 bases and at J to 2 bases, leaving 5 bases not matched to a gene. In DNA, the CDR3 is TGCGCCAGCAGCCTCCGGACTAGCGGGAACACAGATACGCAGTATTTT. Translated, it gives CASSLRTSGNTDTQYF.

This chain links TRBV29-1 with TRBJ2-3; no reliable D call. V was clipped by 6 bases and J by 2 bases, with 6 bases between them. This CDR3 has 11 residues. CDR1 and CDR2 (germline): SQVTM, ANQGSEA. This CDR3 is CSVTLTDTQYF. CDR3 nucleotide sequence: TGCAGCGTCACTCTCACAGATACGCAGTATTTT.

This chain uses TRBV7-8 with TRBJ2-2, with D uncertain. Trimming pared 7 bases from V and 1 base from J, leaving 13 bases between. The CDR3 has 15 amino acids. The germline gives CDR1 SGHVS, CDR2 FQNEAQ. This chain's CDR3 is CASIRMEVNTGELFF. CDR3 bases: TGTGCCAGCATCCGTATGGAAGTGAACACCGGGGAGCTGTTTTTT.

This sequence joins TRBV6-5 and TRBJ1-1; TRBD1 matches at 7 bases. Trimming cost V 7 bases and J 4 bases; bases outside gene matches: 6. CDR3 length: 13 amino acids. Germline-derived CDR1 and CDR2 are MNHEY and SVGAGI. CDR3 coding DNA: TGTGCCAGCAAATCAACAGGGGCCACTGAAGCTTTCTTT. Translated: CASKSTGATEAFF.